This T cell receptor beta chain was observed in a study of patients and donors after allogeneic stem cell transplantation. TCRdb processed the RT-PCR reads anew with MiXCR; each CDR3 protein has one entry. The sample holds roughly 230,000 distinct CDR3 sequences, around an eighth seen once. This clonotype was observed a few times. One end of the junction varies from germline; a read error may be responsible. CDR1 and CDR2 (germline): SSHAT, FNYEAQ (reference sequence). The CDR3 runs 15 residues. Material for sequencing was blood, either unsorted or a sorted T cell fraction (not recorded which). J is TRBJ2-5 and V is TRBV7-7; D might be TRBD1 or TRBD2, each matching 6 bases. The TCR comes from a human donor who was either an allogeneic HSCT recipient or a stem cell or donor lymphocyte infusion donor (not recorded which). It is not recorded whose cells these are; they may come from a transplant donor. The CDR3 region has the DNA TGTGCTAGCAGCTTAGCTGGGGGGCTCCAAGAGACCCAGTACTTC. Residues: CASSLAGGLQETQYF.